This T cell receptor beta chain was captured in a study of CD8+CD57+ T cells in acquired aplastic anemia. An expansion of CD8+CD57+ cells by flow cytometry had been shown in patients chosen for sequencing. Genomic DNA was employed as the template in profiling TCR beta VDJ and CDR3. A single record per CDR3 protein comes from TCRdb applying MiXCR to the reads. Of a few hundred thousand distinct CDR3 sequences listed, about half are singletons. This CDR3 is built from 15 residues. V was clipped by 0 bases and J by 5 bases, with 14 bases between them. CDR1 and CDR2 (germline): SGDLS, YYNGEE. The sequencing input was sorted CD4+, CD8+, or CD8+CD57+ T cells (not recorded which) from PBMCs. This sequence joins TRBV9 and TRBJ2-5, with D unclear. The source of this sequence is a human donor with aplastic anemia. The CDR3, as DNA: TGTGCCAGCAGCGTAGATGGCATCTCCCGGGAGACCCAGTACTTC. It specifies CASSVDGISRETQYF.